The entry below gives a single TCR beta chain sequence along with its context. This clonotype turned up a few times. It lacks a known antigen. No per-base quality is available; no much larger clone lies one base away. Receptors were amplified or captured by RT-PCR. TCRdb lists the instrument as Illumina HiSeq 2500. Using fastp at Q25 and MiXCR, TCRdb reprocessed the public reads and kept productive beta chains. Entries are consolidated by CDR3 protein sequence, retaining the most common genes and DNA. Present in this sample are about 830,000 distinct CDR3 sequences, around 20% of which were seen just once. The ten largest clones add up to approximately 11% of the sample. This sample was included in a study of response to subunit inactivated influenza vaccine (dated by TCRdb to the late 2010s). Notes on the research overall: To follow how T cells responded to a trivalent subunit inactivated influenza vaccine, the researchers relied on deep quantitative profiling of the T cell receptor repertoire.

The CDR3 numbers 15 residues from cysteine through phenylalanine. Just CDR3 DNA is preserved here, 45 bases in frame from base 1. A distance of 12 bases separates the germline ends of V and J, which lose 1 base and 2 bases respectively. The germline V gene (reference sequence) supplies CDR1 MNHEY and CDR2 SMNVEV. On the study overall, not on this receptor specifically: The authors suggested that each seasonal influenza vaccination may recruit only a limited number of new T cells.

The chain is encoded by TRBV27 joined to TRBJ2-7; no D gene is confidently identified. This sequence was found in a man aged 45-65 years who received an inactivated influenza vaccine. Donor details come from another sample of the same person, matched by shared clones. The starting material was PBMCs from blood, obtained 4 to 6 days after vaccination. CDR3 region: CASSLLSGNPYEQYF. The DNA reads as follows: TGTGCCAGCAGTTTATTAAGTGGGAATCCCTACGAGCAGTACTTC.